The 27 T cell receptor beta chains in this list originate from one sample, sequenced in a study of blood T cell repertoires in COVID-19. Libraries were prepared by immunoSEQ multiplex PCR; TCRdb keeps only in-frame clonotypes and omits some of them. The sample records roughly 130,000 clones, about 90% being singletons. The sequencing input was peripheral blood. These receptors came from a man in his fifties or sixties with active or convalescent COVID-19.

The genes are TRBV5-1 and TRBJ1-3, with 8 positions matching TRBD1. The CDR3 runs 17 residues. Germline values: CDR1 SGHRS, CDR2 YFSETQ. V shed 0 bases, J shed 0 bases, and the junction held 5 bases outside the gene matches. The CDR3 DNA sequence: TGCGCCAGCAGCTTGGGATACAGGGGGAACTCTGGAAACACCATATATTTT. Encoded protein: CASSLGYRGNSGNTIYF.

The chain couples TRBV28 to TRBJ1-1, with a possible D match to TRBD1 (6 bases). CDR3 size: 12 residues. Trimming left V 11 bases short and J 0 bases short, with 10 bases between. Germline CDR1 MDHEN, CDR2 SYDVKM. The CDR3 spells CAVGQLNTEAFF. The CDR3 DNA follows: TGTGCCGTAGGACAGTTGAACACTGAAGCTTTCTTT.

CDR3 bases: TGTGCCAGCAGCCCCCCTGGGGGGATGGCCTGGTACGAGCAGTACTTC. It encodes CASSPPGGMAWYEQYF. The chain combines TRBV7-9 with TRBJ2-7; possible D gene TRBD2, 6 bases. Germline CDR1 and CDR2: SEHNR and FQNEAQ (reference sequence). Trimming shortened V by 5 bases and J by 4 bases, and 21 bases separated the two germline ends. This CDR3 region has 16 residues.

The V and J genes are TRBV21-1 and TRBJ2-7; TRBD1, the table's D call, was not compared with the DNA. TRBV21-1 is a pseudogene. This CDR3 is 16 amino acids long. CDR3 in amino acids: CASSKGRAGGIREQYF. CDR3 bases: TGTGCCAGCAGCAAAGGGAGGGCAGGGGGCATACGGGAGCAGTACTTC.

The genes are TRBV7-9 and TRBJ1-5; D is undetermined. Trimming shortened V by 1 base and J by 0 bases, and 10 bases separated the two germline ends. This CDR3 is 16 amino acids long. Germline V gene data show CDR1 as SEHNR and CDR2 as FQNEAQ (reference sequence). The CDR3 nucleotides are TGTGCCAGCAGCTTAGTGAGCGGGGTTAGCAATCAGCCCCAGCATTTT. It codes for CASSLVSGVSNQPQHF. The full variable domain, in which reference TRBV7-9 and TRBJ1-5 provide the parts outside the CDR3, is DTGVSQNPRHKITKRGQNVTFRCDPISEHNRLYWYRQTLGQGPEFLTYFQNEAQLEKSRLLSDRFSAERPKGSFSTLEIQRTEQGDSAMYLCASSLVSGVSNQPQHFGDGTRLSIL.

J is TRBJ2-2 and V is TRBV25-1, with D maybe TRBD1 (6 bases). Deletions cut 7 bases from V and 4 bases from J, with 22 bases between. This CDR3 is 17 amino acids long. Germline V gene sequence: CDR1 MGHDK, CDR2 SYGVNS. In DNA form, the CDR3 reads TGTGCCAGCACGGACCGGGACATCTCTATCTTCACCGGGGAGCTGTTTTTT. Amino acid sequence: CASTDRDISIFTGELFF.

The J gene is TRBJ2-2, the V gene TRBV28, with TRBD2 matching over 11 bases. The J segment lost 7 bases and the V segment lost 9 bases, leaving 4 bases of the junction unmatched. Germline loops: CDR1 MDHEN, CDR2 SYDVKM. The CDR3 has 13 residues. The CDR3: CASVLAGGGELFF. Here the CDR3 DNA reads TGTGCCAGTGTGCTAGCGGGAGGCGGGGAGCTGTTTTTT.

V gene TRBV27 combines with J gene TRBJ2-7, with no clear D. Germline values: CDR1 MNHEY, CDR2 SMNVEV (reference sequence). This CDR3 has 13 residues. The V end was cut by 6 bases, the J end by 1 base, with 10 bases between. As DNA, the CDR3 is TGTGCCAGCAGCAGAAGAAATTCCTACGAGCAGTACTTC. Translating it yields CASSRRNSYEQYF.

This chain connects TRBV6-1 to TRBJ2-5, with D possibly being TRBD1 (5 bases). The CDR3 totals 14 residues. Trimming took off 1 base at V and 5 bases at J, with 11 bases between the two ends. Germline-derived CDR1 and CDR2 are MNHNS and SASEGT. Written as DNA, the CDR3 is TGTGCCAGCAGTGAAGACAGGCTTAAGGAGACCCAGTACTTC. This gives the protein CASSEDRLKETQYF.

The chain combines TRBV19 with TRBJ2-1, with 7 bases matching TRBD1. The V gene's germline CDR1 is LNHDA and CDR2 SQIVND (reference sequence). The CDR3 loop spans 13 amino acids. V gave up 9 bases and J gave up 4 bases; unmatched junction bases: 6. CDR3 nucleotide sequence: TGTGCCAGCCAGACAGGGATATACAATGAGCAGTTCTTC. This codes for CASQTGIYNEQFF.

This clone came up once. This chain links TRBV21-1 with TRBJ2-2; TRBD1 was called by the table and not checked on the DNA. TRBV21-1 is described as a pseudogene. CDR3 length equals 19 residues. DNA for the CDR3: TGTGCCAGCAGCAGAACCCGGGACAGGGTTAGTCGGGACACCGGGGAGCTGTTTTTT. Its translation: CASSRTRDRVSRDTGELFF.

CDR3 residues: CASGAGGPSTDTQYF. In nucleotides, the CDR3 is TGTGCCAGTGGGGCGGGAGGCCCTAGCACAGATACGCAGTATTTT. The chain uses TRBV19 and TRBJ2-3, with 8 bases matching TRBD2. Germline CDR1 LNHDA, CDR2 SQIVND (reference sequence). The CDR3 spans 15 residues. Trimming cost V 8 bases and J 0 bases; bases outside gene matches: 7.

This chain uses TRBV29-1 with TRBJ2-7, with 7 bases aligning to TRBD2. The CDR3 loop spans 14 amino acids. V was clipped by 4 bases and J by 4 bases; unmatched bases: 10. CDR1 SQVTM and CDR2 ANQGSEA come from the germline V gene. The CDR3 sequence is CSVGLAPGEYEQYF. The CDR3 DNA reads TGCAGCGTTGGACTAGCTCCCGGGGAATACGAGCAGTACTTC.

The chain carries TRBV4-2 and TRBJ2-3; 9 positions match TRBD2. The CDR3 has 16 amino acids. J was trimmed by 2 bases and V by 1 base; bases with no gene match: 4. In germline, CDR1 is LGHNA, CDR2 YNFKEQ. The CDR3 DNA follows: TGTGCCAGCAGCCAAGGTGCGGGGGGGCCCACAGATACGCAGTATTTT. It yields the protein CASSQGAGGPTDTQYF.

Concerning this clone: The same CDR3 also results from other DNA sequences found in this sample. The chain is built from TRBV27 and TRBJ2-1; TRBD2 aligns across 9 bases. The ends lost 3 bases at V and 7 bases at J; junction bases unmatched: 10. The CDR3 runs 16 residues. Germline CDR1 MNHEY, CDR2 SMNVEV (reference sequence). CDR3 sequence (DNA): TGTGCCAGCAGTTTGTCAGCGGGAGGACTACATAATGAGCAGTTCTTC. It translates to CASSLSAGGLHNEQFF.

The gene calls are TRBV7-9 and TRBJ2-2, with 12 bases aligning to TRBD2. V lost 5 bases to trimming and J lost 0 bases; unmatched junction nucleotides: 7. CDR1 is SEHNR, CDR2 FQNEAQ, per germline (reference sequence). CDR3 size: 18 residues. In DNA form, the CDR3 reads TGTGCCAGCAGCGGCCGGACTAGCGGGGTCGCGAACACCGGGGAGCTGTTTTTT. Residues: CASSGRTSGVANTGELFF.

The genes are TRBV27 and TRBJ1-6; D is perhaps TRBD1 (5 bases). Germline CDR1 and CDR2: MNHEY and SMNVEV (reference sequence). The CDR3 runs to 16 residues. V was pared by 5 bases and J by 7 bases, with 18 bases between. The CDR3 DNA sequence: TGTGCCAGCAGTACTCGGAGGGGAGGTCCCAATTCACCCCTCCACTTT. This gives the protein CASSTRRGGPNSPLHF.

Points on this clone: Other DNA sequences from this sample encode an identical CDR3 as well. The V gene is TRBV7-9, the J gene TRBJ1-1; weak D call: TRBD1 (6 bases). The CDR3 length is 13 residues. V lost 2 bases and J 3 bases, leaving 7 bases between the germline ends. Germline V gene sequence: CDR1 SEHNR, CDR2 FQNEAQ (reference sequence). CDR3 coding DNA: TGTGCCAGCAGCTTAAACAGGGACACTGAAGCTTTCTTT. Amino acids: CASSLNRDTEAFF.

CDR3 loop: CASGTSGTAEQYF. The DNA for the CDR3 is TGTGCCAGCGGGACTAGCGGGACGGCCGAGCAGTACTTC. The J gene is TRBJ2-7, the V gene TRBV12-3 or TRBV12-4, with 13 bases that match TRBD2. The CDR3 runs to 13 residues. V shed 8 bases and J 6 bases; nucleotides not matched to a gene: 4.

The rearrangement links TRBV3-1 (or the pseudogene TRBV3-2) to TRBJ2-4; D gene uncertain. CDR3 length: 14 amino acids. Trimming removed 4 bases from V and 1 base from J, with 8 bases in between. Germline CDR1 LGHDT, CDR2 YNNKEL (reference sequence). CDR3 DNA: TGTGCCAGCAGCCGGGCTATGGCCAAAAACATTCAGTACTTC. Protein product: CASSRAMAKNIQYF.

The V and J genes are TRBV19 and TRBJ1-5, with a weak D call TRBD1 (6 bases). From germline, CDR1 is LNHDA and CDR2 SQIVND (reference sequence). The CDR3 extends over 16 amino acids. Trimming stripped 6 bases from V and 7 bases from J, with 22 bases between. The CDR3 nucleotides are TGTGCCAGTAGATACTCCCGGACAGCGCTAGGGCAGCCCCAGCATTTT. Translation: CASRYSRTALGQPQHF.

This chain uses TRBV6-6 with TRBJ2-1, with D perhaps TRBD1 (5 bases). The V end lost 4 bases, the J end lost 10 bases, and 14 bases lay between the germline ends. This CDR3 spans 13 amino acids. Germline V CDR1 and CDR2: MNHNY, SVGAGI (reference sequence). In nucleotides, the CDR3 is TGTGCCAGCAGTTCATCGGTGGGGCAGGAGCAGTTCTTC. This gives the protein CASSSSVGQEQFF.

The chain links TRBV15 to TRBJ1-5; TRBD1 might be the D (6 bases). V was cut by 2 bases and J by 1 base, with 9 bases left in between. CDR1 is LNHNV, CDR2 YYDKDF, per germline (reference sequence). The CDR3 extends over 15 amino acids. The CDR3 sequence is CATSRSTGSNQPQHF. CDR3 bases: TGTGCCACCAGCAGATCAACAGGGAGCAATCAGCCCCAGCATTTT.

The chain links TRBV11-3 to TRBJ2-1, with 7 bases that match TRBD1. This CDR3 contains 13 residues. Germline assignment: CDR1 SGHNT and CDR2 YENEEA. V gave up 5 bases and J gave up 5 bases; unmatched junction bases: 3. The CDR3 bases are TGTGCCAGCAGCGGGACAGAAAACAATGAGCAGTTCTTC. Protein product: CASSGTENNEQFF.

The chain recombines TRBV7-2 with TRBJ2-3, with 7 bases lining up with TRBD2. V lost 1 base to trimming and J lost 2 bases; unmatched junction nucleotides: 6. Germline CDR1 is SGHTA and CDR2 is FQGNSA. This CDR3 is built from 16 residues. The DNA of the CDR3 is TGTGCCAGCAGCTTAGGACCGGGAGGTTCCACAGATACGCAGTATTTT. It yields the protein CASSLGPGGSTDTQYF.

The V call is TRBV11-2, the J call TRBJ2-1; 14 bases agree with TRBD2. Germline assignment: CDR1 SGHAT and CDR2 FQNNGV. CDR3 length equals 18 residues. Trimming at V came to 5 bases and at J to 6 bases, leaving 12 bases not matched to a gene. This chain's CDR3 is CASSHTSGTSGSGNEQFF. CDR3 bases: TGTGCCAGCAGCCACACATCCGGGACTAGCGGGAGCGGCAATGAGCAGTTCTTC. Combining the CDR3 with reference TRBV11-2 and TRBJ2-1 gives the whole variable domain EAGVAQSPRYKIIEKRQSVAFWCNPISGHATLYWYQQILGQGPKLLIQFQNNGVVDDSQLPKDRFSAERLKGVDSTLKIQPAKLEDSAVYLCASSHTSGTSGSGNEQFFGPGTRLTVL.

The chain is built from TRBV27 and TRBJ2-1, with D uncertain. The CDR3 extends over 14 amino acids. V lost 10 bases to trimming and J lost 0 bases, with 13 bases between them. Germline V CDR1 and CDR2: MNHEY, SMNVEV (reference sequence). In DNA form, the CDR3 reads TGTGCCATGGTCCCAACGAGCTCCTACAATGAGCAGTTCTTC. Translation gives CAMVPTSSYNEQFF.